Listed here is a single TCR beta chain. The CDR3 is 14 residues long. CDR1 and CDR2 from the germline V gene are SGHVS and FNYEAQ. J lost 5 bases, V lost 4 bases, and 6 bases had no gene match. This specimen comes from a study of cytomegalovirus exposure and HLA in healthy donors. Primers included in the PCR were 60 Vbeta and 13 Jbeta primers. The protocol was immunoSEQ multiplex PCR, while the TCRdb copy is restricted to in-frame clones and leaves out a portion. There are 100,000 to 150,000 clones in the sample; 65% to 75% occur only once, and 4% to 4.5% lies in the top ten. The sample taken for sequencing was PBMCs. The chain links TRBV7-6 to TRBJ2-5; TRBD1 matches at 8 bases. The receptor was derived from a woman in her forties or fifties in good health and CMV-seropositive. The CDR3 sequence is CASSSRTGRETQYF. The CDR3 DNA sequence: TGTGCCAGCAGCTCTAGGACAGGGCGGGAGACCCAGTACTTC.